One sample yielded the 31 T cell receptor beta chains listed below, sequenced in a study of spatial heterogeneity in lung cancer. Time point described: blood at routine non-recurrence follow-up after resection. MiXCR, applied by TCRdb to the 5' RACE reads, yields one record per CDR3 protein. Of around 3,000 distinct CDR3 sequences listed, around 50% are singletons. Sequences were derived from PBMCs, sampled at follow-up. The receptors come from a male donor with early-stage non-small cell lung cancer.

Comments on this clonotype: Since it is a stray read in a library aimed at alpha chains, this beta chain has a size that is not meaningful. The V gene is TRBV6-5, the J gene TRBJ2-1; D not certain. The CDR3 loop spans 13 amino acids. V shed 2 bases and J shed 5 bases, with 7 bases lying between them. Germline loops: CDR1 MNHEY, CDR2 SVGAGI. CDR3 protein: CASSYGSDNEQFF. The DNA of the CDR3 is TGTGCCAGCAGTTACGGTTCCGACAATGAGCAGTTCTTC.

Regarding this clonotype: This beta chain is a stray sequence in a library constructed for alpha chains; its clone size is not meaningful. The rearrangement uses TRBV2 and TRBJ2-2; D call uncertain. The V end lost 8 bases, the J end lost 5 bases, and 9 bases lay between the germline ends. CDR1 is SNHLY, CDR2 FYNNEI, per germline. The CDR3 sequence is 12 residues long. This CDR3 is CASGYHTGELFF. The CDR3 DNA sequence: TGTGCCAGCGGCTATCATACCGGGGAGCTGTTTTTT.

This clonotype was counted a single time. This beta chain is a stray read from a library made for alpha chains; its abundance is not meaningful. This chain links TRBV29-1 with TRBJ2-7; 7 bases fit TRBD1. The CDR3 has 13 amino acids. The J segment lost 3 bases and the V segment lost 5 bases, leaving 7 bases of the junction unmatched. The germline gives CDR1 SQVTM, CDR2 ANQGSEA. For the CDR3, the DNA is TGCAGCGTTCTTCCTGCAGGGGGCTACGAGCAGTACTTC. It codes for CSVLPAGGYEQYF.

This clonotype was observed a few times. The library was prepared for alpha chains; this beta chain is a stray read, so its frequency means little. The V and J genes are TRBV18 and TRBJ1-1; D is undetermined. The CDR3 sequence is 17 residues long. Trimming removed 3 bases at V and 0 bases at J, with 17 bases between. Germline V lookup: CDR1 KGHSH, CDR2 LQKENI. The DNA of the CDR3 is TGTGCCAGCTCACCTCGGACTCCGCTTACCATGAACACTGAAGCTTTCTTT. This sequence encodes CASSPRTPLTMNTEAFF. Full variable domain (remainder filled in from reference TRBV18 and TRBJ1-1): NAGVMQNPRHLVRRRGQEARLRCSPMKGHSHVYWYRQLPEEGLKFMVYLQKENIIDESGMPKERFSAEFPKEGPSILRIQQVVRGDSAAYFCASSPRTPLTMNTEAFFGQGTRLTVV.

On this clonotype: This beta chain represents an off-target read in a library built for alpha chains; its size is of limited meaning. The chain couples TRBV20-1 to TRBJ2-2; TRBD2 is a possible D gene (6 bases). The CDR3 length is 14 residues. The V and J ends lost 6 bases and 8 bases respectively, with 19 bases between them. In germline, CDR1 is DFQATT, CDR2 SNEGSKA (reference sequence). This chain's CDR3 is CSAGKPGGTGELFF. In DNA, the CDR3 is TGCAGTGCCGGAAAACCTGGAGGGACTGGGGAGCTGTTTTTT.

Remarks on this clonotype: With the library built for alpha chains, this beta chain is off target and its frequency is not meaningful. The V call is TRBV7-8, the J call TRBJ2-1; 9 positions match TRBD2. Germline CDR1 is SGHVS and CDR2 is FQNEAQ. This CDR3 has 15 amino acids. The trim removed 5 bases at V and 5 bases at J, leaving 7 bases unmatched. The CDR3 DNA sequence: TGTGCCAGCAGCCGAGGACTAGCGCCTAACAATGAGCAGTTCTTC. Translating gives CASSRGLAPNNEQFF.

This clonotype turned up a few times. As an off-target read in a library built for alpha chains, this beta chain has a frequency of little significance. The V gene is TRBV6-6, the J gene TRBJ2-4; TRBD1 or TRBD2 may be the D gene (5 bases each). The CDR3 covers 14 residues. Deletions cut 5 bases from V and 8 bases from J, with 16 bases between. Germline assignment: CDR1 MNHNY and CDR2 SVGAGI (reference sequence). CDR3 sequence (DNA): TGTGCCAGCAGTACCGGGACGGAGAGTGACATTCAGTACTTC. Translated, it gives CASSTGTESDIQYF.

This clonotype was seen only a few times. With the library built for alpha chains, this beta chain is off target and its frequency is not meaningful. The V call is TRBV4-1, the J call TRBJ2-3; tentative D call: TRBD2 (6 bases). The CDR3 totals 13 residues. The germline V and J ends were trimmed by 4 bases and 1 base, with 6 bases remaining between them. CDR1 is MGHRA and CDR2 is YSYEKL in the germline V gene. DNA for the CDR3: TGCGCCAGCAGCCGGGAGGGCACAGATACGCAGTATTTT. Translating it yields CASSREGTDTQYF.

With regard to this clonotype: Because this beta chain is a stray read in a library intended to capture alpha chains, its abundance should not be given much weight. The gene calls are TRBV5-4 and TRBJ1-6; 8 nucleotides align to TRBD1. The CDR3 has 15 residues. Germline V CDR1 and CDR2: SGHNT, YYREEE (reference sequence). J lost 8 bases, V lost 4 bases, and 8 bases had no gene match. The CDR3 nucleotides are TGTGCCAGCAGCCTACCGACAGGGGTTGATTCACCCCTCCACTTT. It yields the protein CASSLPTGVDSPLHF.

Turning to this clonotype: Because the library targeted alpha chains, this beta chain is an off-target read whose size means little. V and J are TRBV11-2 and TRBJ2-3; possibly TRBD1 for D (6 bases). V lost 5 bases to trimming and J lost 4 bases, with 13 bases between them. CDR3 length: 14 amino acids. Germline V gene lookup returns CDR1 SGHAT and CDR2 FQNNGV. CDR3 in amino acids: CASSRDIVPDTQYF. In nucleotides, the CDR3 is TGTGCCAGCAGCCGGGACATTGTTCCAGATACGCAGTATTTT.

Regarding this clonotype: A library prepared for alpha chains yielded this beta chain as an off-target read; its size is of little meaning. The chain uses TRBV6-6 and TRBJ2-3, with D hard to call. CDR3 length: 23 residues. Germline CDR1 MNHNY, CDR2 SVGAGI (reference sequence). V lost 10 bases, J lost 0 bases, and 41 bases lay in between. DNA of the CDR3: TGTGCCATCGGCGGACCCCTTTCGGCCCCCCCGGTCGGGCCGCCCCCCAGCACAGATACGCAGTATTTT. Translated, it gives CAIGGPLSAPPVGPPPSTDTQYF.

In regard to this clonotype: As an off-target read in a library built for alpha chains, this beta chain has a frequency of little significance. The genes are TRBV6-2 or TRBV6-3 and TRBJ2-2; no clear D gene. The ends were cut back, 5 bases at V and 7 bases at J, with 14 bases in the middle. The CDR3 covers 14 residues. Germline V gene sequence: CDR1 MNHEY, CDR2 SVGEGT. The CDR3 DNA is TGTGCCAGCAGTAACAATGGTTACGGCGGGGAGCTGTTTTTT. It encodes CASSNNGYGGELFF.

A note on this clonotype: This beta chain appears as a stray read in a library generated for alpha chains; its size is not informative. The rearrangement links TRBV11-2 to TRBJ2-3; D is uncertain. The V end lost 2 bases, the J end lost 11 bases, and 11 bases lay between the germline ends. The CDR3 length is 12 residues. CDR1 SGHAT and CDR2 FQNNGV come from the germline V gene. The CDR3 DNA follows: TGTGCCAGCAGCTTAACCGGACCCCGGCAGTATTTT. Residues: CASSLTGPRQYF.

A remark on this clonotype: The library was built for alpha chains, so this beta chain is an off-target read and its size means little. The chain combines TRBV7-9 with TRBJ2-7, with TRBD2 as a possible D gene (5 bases). The length of the CDR3 is 14 residues. V was trimmed by 5 bases and J by 3 bases, leaving 14 bases between them. The germline V gene encodes CDR1 SEHNR and CDR2 FQNEAQ (reference sequence). The CDR3 region is CASSQADGGYEQYF. Here the CDR3 DNA reads TGTGCCAGCAGCCAAGCGGACGGCGGCTACGAGCAGTACTTC.

Comments on this clonotype: This beta chain appears as a stray read in a library generated for alpha chains; its size is not informative. The chain recombines TRBV6-1 with TRBJ2-7; D may be TRBD1 or TRBD2 (6 bases each). Germline CDR1 reads MNHNS; CDR2 reads SASEGT. V gave up 11 bases and J gave up 4 bases, with 18 bases separating them. The CDR3 consists of 13 residues. The CDR3 reads CAGRTVGGYEQYF. In nucleotides, the CDR3 is TGTGCCGGTAGGACAGTCGGAGGGTACGAGCAGTACTTC.

This clonotype has more than one count but fewer than ten. This beta chain turned up in a library designed for alpha chains; as an off-target read, its abundance says little. The chain has TRBV7-9 and TRBJ1-5, with D uncertain. V was trimmed by 3 bases and J by 4 bases, leaving 4 bases between them. The CDR3 runs to 12 residues. CDR1 is SEHNR, CDR2 FQNEAQ, per germline (reference sequence). The CDR3 here is CASSLLNQPQHF. The CDR3 nucleotides are TGTGCCAGCAGCTTGTTAAATCAGCCCCAGCATTTT.

As concerns this clonotype: Little can be read into the size of this beta chain, an off-target read in a library designed for alpha chains. The J gene is TRBJ2-7, the V gene TRBV5-1, with TRBD2 identical over 7 bases. The CDR3 covers 13 residues. After removal of 6 bases from V and 1 base from J, the junction contained 4 bases not matched to a gene. The germline CDR1 and CDR2 sequences are SGHRS and YFSETQ. The CDR3 protein is CASMEGGSYEQYF. The CDR3 DNA follows: TGCGCCAGCATGGAGGGAGGGTCCTACGAGCAGTACTTC.

This clonotype was counted a few times. With the library built for alpha chains, this beta chain is off target and its frequency is not meaningful. The chain couples TRBV5-1 to TRBJ2-5; 8 positions match TRBD2. Germline trimming cut 1 base from V and 3 bases from J; bases unmatched to any gene: 8. The CDR3 runs 16 residues. Germline V gene data show CDR1 as SGHRS and CDR2 as YFSETQ. The CDR3 protein is CASSLLPSGLEETQYF. For the CDR3, the DNA is TGCGCCAGCAGCTTGCTTCCTAGCGGGCTGGAAGAGACCCAGTACTTC.

This clonotype was seen a handful of times. Since it is a stray read in a library aimed at alpha chains, this beta chain has a size that is not meaningful. The V and J genes are TRBV9 and TRBJ2-1; 9 bases map to TRBD2. The CDR3 length is 17 residues. Germline CDR1 SGDLS, CDR2 YYNGEE. The trim removed 0 bases at V and 8 bases at J, leaving 12 bases unmatched. The CDR3 loop reads CASSVGISSGNVYEQFF. CDR3 sequence (DNA): TGTGCCAGCAGCGTAGGAATTTCTAGCGGGAACGTGTATGAGCAGTTCTTC.

For this clonotype: A library prepared for alpha chains yielded this beta chain as an off-target read; its size is of little meaning. The chain is built from TRBV27 and TRBJ1-1, with TRBD1 matching over 9 bases. V trimming: 2 bases; J trimming: 5 bases; junction bases outside the gene matches: 6. This CDR3 spans 15 amino acids. From germline, CDR1 is MNHEY and CDR2 SMNVEV (reference sequence). The CDR3 bases are TGTGCCAGCAGTTTAGGTTCGACAGGGGGAACTGAAGCTTTCTTT. Its translation: CASSLGSTGGTEAFF.

This clonotype was counted between two and nine times. This beta chain was picked up by a library intended for alpha chains and is off target, so its count carries little meaning. The genes are TRBV5-1 and TRBJ1-2; D possibly corresponds to TRBD1 (6 bases). The germline V gene has CDR1 SGHRS and CDR2 YFSETQ. Trimming pared 2 bases from V and 8 bases from J, leaving 16 bases between. The CDR3 is 14 amino acids. The CDR3 region is CASSFSGEGKGYTF. The CDR3 coding sequence is TGCGCCAGCAGCTTTTCAGGGGAGGGTAAAGGCTACACCTTC.

Regarding this clonotype: The library was designed around alpha chains, so this beta chain is a stray read whose abundance carries little weight. The V and J genes are TRBV7-2 and TRBJ2-1, with D maybe TRBD2 (6 bases). This CDR3 is built from 13 residues. Between the trimmed V and J ends, which lost 7 bases and 1 base, there was a span of 8 bases. Germline CDR1 reads SGHTA; CDR2 reads FQGNSA. CDR3 in amino acids: CASMAGSYNEQFF. CDR3 in DNA: TGTGCCAGCATGGCGGGATCCTACAATGAGCAGTTCTTC. Full variable domain (remainder filled in from reference TRBV7-2 and TRBJ2-1): GAGVSQSPSNKVTEKGKDVELRCDPISGHTALYWYRQSLGQGLEFLIYFQGNSAPDKSGLPSDRFSAERTGGSVSTLTIQRTQQEDSAVYLCASMAGSYNEQFFGPGTRLTVL.

Only a few counts were recorded for this clonotype. The size of this beta chain means little, since it is a stray read in a library made for alpha chains. This chain connects TRBV10-3 to TRBJ1-4, with D tentatively TRBD1 (6 bases). V lost 6 bases, J lost 5 bases, and 10 bases lay in between. From germline, CDR1 is ENHRY and CDR2 SYGVKD. CDR3 length: 13 residues. The CDR3, as DNA: TGTGCCATCAGGCGGGACATAAATGAAAAACTGTTTTTT. Its translation: CAIRRDINEKLFF.

This clonotype was counted between two and nine times. This beta chain is an off-target read within a library intended for alpha chains, so its frequency means little. The chain uses TRBV7-7 and TRBJ2-1; D tentatively reads TRBD1 or TRBD2 (5 bases each). CDR3 length: 15 residues. V was cut by 5 bases and J by 0 bases, with 11 bases left in between. Germline CDR1 reads SSHAT; CDR2 reads FNYEAQ (reference sequence). CDR3 nucleotide sequence: TGTGCCAGCAGCCCGGGGACCCCCTCCTACAATGAGCAGTTCTTC. This encodes CASSPGTPSYNEQFF.

Of note for this clonotype: Because this beta chain is a stray read in a library intended to capture alpha chains, its abundance should not be given much weight. The chain combines TRBV28 with TRBJ1-1; D is unclear. The germline CDR1 and CDR2 sequences are MDHEN and SYDVKM. The CDR3 is made up of 16 amino acids. V was clipped by 1 base and J by 0 bases, with 12 bases between them. CDR3 residues: CASSLYLEGMNTEAFF. The DNA for the CDR3 is TGTGCCAGCAGTTTATACCTGGAAGGAATGAACACTGAAGCTTTCTTT.

Details on this clonotype: This beta chain is off target for a library built for alpha chains, so its abundance means little. J is TRBJ2-1 and V is TRBV24-1; TRBD2 aligns across 9 bases. Per the germline V gene, CDR1 is KGHDR and CDR2 is SFDVKD. The V gene end was trimmed by 2 bases and the J gene end by 5 bases; junction bases not matched to a gene: 3. The CDR3 totals 15 residues. The CDR3 here is CATSDSWTSDNEQFF. The CDR3 DNA follows: TGTGCCACCAGTGATTCGTGGACTAGCGACAATGAGCAGTTCTTC.

To note about this clonotype: This beta chain is a stray sequence in a library constructed for alpha chains; its clone size is not meaningful. This sequence joins TRBV24-1 and TRBJ2-4, with 7 bases identical to TRBD1. V trimming: 5 bases; J trimming: 5 bases; junction bases outside the gene matches: 5. CDR3 length: 14 residues. The germline CDR1 and CDR2 sequences are KGHDR and SFDVKD. CDR3 loop: CATSGAGTENIQYF. CDR3 DNA sequence: TGTGCCACCAGTGGGGCCGGGACAGAAAACATTCAGTACTTC.

This clonotype was observed a handful of times. This beta chain lies outside the target of a library built for alpha chains; its clone size means little. The chain joins TRBV4-1 to TRBJ2-5; D may be TRBD1 (6 bases). Germline CDR1 reads MGHRA; CDR2 reads YSYEKL. Trimming removed 3 bases from V and 5 bases from J, with 19 bases in between. The CDR3 loop spans 16 amino acids. DNA of the CDR3: TGCGCCAGCAGCCATGGACAGACGCATATGGGGGAGACCCAGTACTTC. Amino acids: CASSHGQTHMGETQYF.

Notes on this clonotype: With the library built for alpha chains, this beta chain is off target and its frequency is not meaningful. The rearrangement joins TRBV19 to TRBJ2-4; TRBD2 matches 13 bases. The CDR3 extends over 16 amino acids. Germline values: CDR1 LNHDA, CDR2 SQIVND (reference sequence). After removal of 0 bases from V and 4 bases from J, the junction contained 0 bases not matched to a gene. CDR3 bases: TGTGCCAGTAGTATAGAGGGACTAGCGGGGAAAAACATTCAGTACTTC. It translates to CASSIEGLAGKNIQYF. Looking up the rest from reference TRBV19 and TRBJ2-4 gives the full variable domain: DGGITQSPKYLFRKEGQNVTLSCEQNLNHDAMYWYRQDPGQGLRLIYYSQIVNDFQKGDIAEGYSVSREKKESFPLTVTSAQKNPTAFYLCASSIEGLAGKNIQYFGAGTRLSVL.

As regards this clonotype: A library prepared for alpha chains yielded this beta chain as an off-target read; its size is of little meaning. The V and J genes are TRBV7-6 and TRBJ1-5; TRBD1 is a possible D gene (6 bases). V was shortened by 5 bases and J by 5 bases, with 16 bases between the two germline ends. The CDR3 sequence is 15 residues long. CDR1 and CDR2 from the germline V gene are SGHVS and FNYEAQ. The CDR3 loop reads CASSLYREKDQPQHF. CDR3 DNA sequence: TGTGCCAGCAGCCTTTACAGGGAGAAGGATCAGCCCCAGCATTTT.

This clonotype has a handful of counts. This beta chain lies outside the target of a library built for alpha chains; its clone size means little. The chain couples TRBV5-1 to TRBJ2-7; D possibly uses TRBD1 or TRBD2 (5 bases each). The V end lost 1 base, the J end lost 6 bases, and 14 bases lay between the germline ends. This CDR3 is 14 amino acids long. The germline V gene has CDR1 SGHRS and CDR2 YFSETQ. CDR3: CASSLSGIGTEQYF. The CDR3 DNA reads TGCGCCAGCAGCTTGTCAGGGATCGGGACCGAGCAGTACTTC. Based on the CDR3 plus reference TRBV5-1 and TRBJ2-7, the full variable domain is KAGVTQTPRYLIKTRGQQVTLSCSPISGHRSVSWYQQTPGQGLQFLFEYFSETQRNKGNFPGRFSGRQFSNSRSEMNVSTLELGDSALYLCASSLSGIGTEQYFGPGTRLTVT.